This TCR beta chain was identified during a study of blood T cell repertoires in COVID-19. Overall study context: Specimens from acute and convalescent COVID-19 originated in the United States, Italy and Spain. T cells, B-cell-depleted T cells, or PBMCs provided the cDNA or gDNA that served as material.

Germline values: CDR1 SGHVS, CDR2 FNYEAQ. This CDR3 is 17 amino acids long. V shed 5 bases, J shed 3 bases, and the junction held 8 bases outside the gene matches. Per the study methods: Reference gene primer amplification gave estimated nucleated cell counts. Here immunoSEQ multiplex PCR was the method, and the copy in TCRdb shows in-frame clones only, minus some. D and trimming come from the DNA, and the V and J calls and clone size come from that table. Among about 220,000 clones listed, 80% to 85% were seen once. Sequenced: peripheral blood. This rearrangement joins TRBV7-6 to TRBJ2-2; 11 bases fit TRBD2. This TCR derives from a young woman who had recovered from COVID-19. The CDR3, as DNA: TGTGCCAGCAGCCCTCGGACTAGCGGGTGGGACACCGGGGAGCTGTTTTTT. As protein: CASSPRTSGWDTGELFF.